The subject of this entry is one T cell receptor beta chain. Its specificity is unknown. Reverse transcribing all isolated RNA meant expressed TCRB transcripts were sequenced. Each sample of naive, central memory or regulatory T cells had, on average, around 4 million reads. Method: immunoSEQ multiplex PCR; TCRdb's copy keeps in-frame clones and lacks some. The data contain a few hundred thousand clones, more than 15% of them singletons. The sample originates from a study of beta chain features in type 1 diabetes. Study findings and constraints: Patients with Type 1 diabetes showed moderately but significantly shorter TCRB CDR3s in all four CD4+ subsets. HLA influence on TCRB rearrangement stayed unresolved here.

One heparinised draw, averaging about 0.11 L, was taken per donor. V lost 4 bases, J lost 0 bases, and 7 bases lay in between. This CDR3 contains 14 residues. The germline CDR1 and CDR2 sequences are SGHRS and YFSETQ. This sequence originates from a man aged 25 to 40 with type 1 diabetes. Sequencing used naive CD4+ T cells from blood. The gene calls are TRBV5-1 and TRBJ2-2; D remains unclear. The CDR3 loop is CASSRLANTGELFF. The CDR3 region has the DNA TGCGCCAGCAGCCGACTGGCGAACACCGGGGAGCTGTTTTTT. Complete variable domain (other parts from reference TRBV5-1 and TRBJ2-2): KAGVTQTPRYLIKTRGQQVTLSCSPISGHRSVSWYQQTPGQGLQFLFEYFSETQRNKGNFPGRFSGRQFSNSRSEMNVSTLELGDSALYLCASSRLANTGELFFGEGSRLTVL.